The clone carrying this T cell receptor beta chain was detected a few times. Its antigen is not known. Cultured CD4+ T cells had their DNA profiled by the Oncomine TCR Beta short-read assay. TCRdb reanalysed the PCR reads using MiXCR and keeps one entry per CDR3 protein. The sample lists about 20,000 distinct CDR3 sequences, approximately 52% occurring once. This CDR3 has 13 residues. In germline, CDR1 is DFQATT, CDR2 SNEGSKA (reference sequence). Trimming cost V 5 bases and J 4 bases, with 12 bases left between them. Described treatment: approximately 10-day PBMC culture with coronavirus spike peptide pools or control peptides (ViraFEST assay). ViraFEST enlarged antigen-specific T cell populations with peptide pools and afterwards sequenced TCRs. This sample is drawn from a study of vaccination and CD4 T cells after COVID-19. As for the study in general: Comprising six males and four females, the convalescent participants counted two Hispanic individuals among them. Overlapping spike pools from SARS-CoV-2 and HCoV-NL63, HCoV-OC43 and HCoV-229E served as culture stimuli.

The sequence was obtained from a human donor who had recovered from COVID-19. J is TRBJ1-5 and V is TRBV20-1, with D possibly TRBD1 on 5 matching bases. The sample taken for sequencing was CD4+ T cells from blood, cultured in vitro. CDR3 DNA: TGCAGTGCTGGACTACAGGTAAATCAGCCCCAGCATTTT. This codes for CSAGLQVNQPQHF.